Shown below are 7 T cell receptor beta chains from a single sample sequenced in a study of T cell responses to AZD1222 COVID-19 vaccine. Measured with immunoSEQ multiplex PCR; TCRdb has only the in-frame clones, and not every one. The sample has about 120,000 clones, roughly 92% seen once; the top ten hold 1.5% to 2%. Source: peripheral blood, taken 28 days after the second AZD1222 dose. The receptors here all came from an adult who received the AZD1222 COVID-19 vaccine.

This chain connects TRBV29-1 to TRBJ2-1; D not certain. Trimming pared 0 bases from V and 0 bases from J, leaving 9 bases between. The CDR3 is 15 residues long. Germline V gene lookup returns CDR1 SQVTM and CDR2 ANQGSEA. Here the CDR3 DNA reads TGCAGCGTTGAAGACGGGCTGAGCTCCTACAATGAGCAGTTCTTC. Amino acid sequence: CSVEDGLSSYNEQFF.

The V call is TRBV29-1, the J call TRBJ2-1; 7 nucleotides align to TRBD1. The ends lost 6 bases at V and 8 bases at J; junction bases unmatched: 10. Germline V gene lookup returns CDR1 SQVTM and CDR2 ANQGSEA. This CDR3 has 13 amino acids. Here the CDR3 reads CSVRRQGLHEQFF. The DNA of the CDR3 is TGCAGCGTAAGACGACAGGGTTTGCATGAGCAGTTCTTC.

Turning to this clone: One end of the junction does not line up with germline, which may come from a read error. The chain carries TRBV7-7 and TRBJ2-5; D not resolved. The CDR3 is 15 residues long. Germline assignment: CDR1 SSHAT and CDR2 FNYEAQ (reference sequence). DNA for the CDR3: TGTGCTAGCAGCTTATTCCTTAACGACCAAGAGACCCAGTACTTC. Its translation is CASSLFLNDQETQYF.

The genes are TRBV14 and TRBJ2-1; 10 bases match TRBD2. The germline V gene encodes CDR1 SGHDN and CDR2 FVKESK. V lost 1 base and J lost 15; bases outside the gene matches: 6. The CDR3 covers 13 residues. CDR3 in amino acids: CASSQASGGGAFF. As DNA, the CDR3 is TGTGCCAGCAGCCAAGCCAGCGGGGGGGGCGCGTTCTTC.

The chain is built from TRBV19 and TRBJ1-2; D is unresolved. With 2 bases removed from V and 3 bases from J, the gap between germline ends came to 4 bases. The CDR3 consists of 12 residues. CDR1 is LNHDA and CDR2 is SQIVND in the germline V gene (reference sequence). The CDR3 DNA sequence: TGTGCCAGTAGTATACAGGACTATGGCTACACCTTC. Protein sequence: CASSIQDYGYTF.

The rearrangement joins TRBV5-4 to TRBJ2-2, with TRBD2 matching over 15 bases. This CDR3 spans 19 amino acids. CDR1 is SGHNT, CDR2 YYREEE, per germline (reference sequence). Trimming took 3 bases from V and 7 from J; bases not matched to a gene: 13. The CDR3 DNA reads TGTGCCAGCAGCTACGGACTAGCGGGAGGGCCCCGGGGTGTCGGGGAGCTGTTTTTT. Protein sequence: CASSYGLAGGPRGVGELFF.

The rearrangement uses TRBV28 and TRBJ2-7; D unresolved. Germline assignment: CDR1 MDHEN and CDR2 SYDVKM. V lost 2 bases, J lost 4 bases, and 6 bases lay in between. The CDR3 is 12 residues long. CDR3 nucleotide sequence: TGTGCCAGCAGTTTACGCCTATACGAGCAGTACTTC. Its translation: CASSLRLYEQYF.